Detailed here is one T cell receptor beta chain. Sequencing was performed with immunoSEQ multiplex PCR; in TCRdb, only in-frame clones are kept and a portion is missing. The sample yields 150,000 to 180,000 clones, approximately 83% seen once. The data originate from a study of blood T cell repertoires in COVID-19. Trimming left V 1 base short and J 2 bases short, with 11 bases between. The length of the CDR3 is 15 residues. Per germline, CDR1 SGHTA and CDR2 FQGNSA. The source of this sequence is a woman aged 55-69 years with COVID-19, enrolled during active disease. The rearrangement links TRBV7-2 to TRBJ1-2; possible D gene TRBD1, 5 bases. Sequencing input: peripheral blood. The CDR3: CASSLVGQGNYGYTF. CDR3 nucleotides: TGTGCCAGCAGCTTAGTCGGGCAGGGCAACTATGGCTACACCTTC.